This TCR beta chain was documented in a study of cytomegalovirus exposure and HLA in healthy donors. General observations from the study: A few chains tied to CMV proved CMV antigen-specific in vitro. Rarity marked most TCR sequences, yet some public TCRs occurred in many donors.

The donors were part of the validation cohort, which consisted of roughly 110 subjects and was separate from the first cohort of roughly 620 subjects. TCRdb's table, derived via immunoSEQ multiplex PCR, lists solely in-frame clones and lacks some. The data contain 110,000 to 150,000 clones, approximately 94% of them singletons. Deletions cut 5 bases from V and 0 bases from J, with 9 bases between. The CDR3 is 14 residues long. CDR1 and CDR2 from the germline V gene are KGHSH and LQKENI. Note on this clone: Its antigen is not known.

Source material: PBMCs. The chain couples TRBV18 to TRBJ2-3, with D perhaps TRBD1 (5 bases). This TCR came from a man aged 18-30 years in good health and CMV-seropositive. This chain's CDR3 is CASSTTGSTDTQYF. CDR3 in DNA: TGTGCCAGCTCAACCACAGGAAGCACAGATACGCAGTATTTT.